These 23 T cell receptor beta chains were all obtained from the same sample, sequenced in a study of radiotherapy plus CTLA-4 blockade in lung cancer. The protocol was immunoSEQ multiplex PCR, while the TCRdb copy is restricted to in-frame clones and leaves out a portion. This table has roughly 75,000 clones, roughly 79% appearing once. Source: peripheral blood, taken from a patient treated with radiotherapy plus ipilimumab. These receptors were taken from a human donor with non-small cell lung cancer whose response to radiotherapy plus ipilimumab could not be evaluated. Some clones in this sample may be carry-over from other donors' samples.

V is TRBV19 and J is TRBJ2-5, with TRBD1 identical over 10 bases. The J call could be wrong; TRBJ2-7 is a better fit for the DNA end. The CDR3 totals 18 residues. CDR1 and CDR2 (germline): LNHDA, SQIVND (reference sequence). CDR3 DNA sequence: TGTGCCAGTAGCTTTGTATTGGGACAGGGGAAGATCTCCTACGAGCAGTACTTC. Amino acids: CASSFVLGQGKISYEQYF.

CDR3 region: CASSPAGVSYTEAFF. As DNA, the CDR3 is TGTGCCAGCAGTCCTGCAGGGGTCTCGTACACTGAAGCTTTCTTT. The chain joins TRBV6-1 to TRBJ1-1; weak D call: TRBD1 (6 bases). Trimming cost V 5 bases and J 3 bases, with 16 bases left between them. CDR3 size: 15 residues. Looked up from germline, CDR1 is MNHNS and CDR2 is SASEGT.

This chain uses TRBV29-1 with TRBJ1-1; 10 bases are a match to TRBD1. The CDR3 contains 15 residues. V lost 7 bases to trimming and J lost 1 base; unmatched junction nucleotides: 9. Germline assignment: CDR1 SQVTM and CDR2 ANQGSEA. The CDR3 loop reads CSARGQGISNTEAFF. CDR3 nucleotide sequence: TGCAGCGCGAGGGGACAGGGGATTTCGAACACTGAAGCTTTCTTT.

The rearrangement uses TRBV28 and TRBJ1-2; no clear D. The V and J ends lost 2 bases and 2 bases respectively, with 18 bases between them. CDR1 is MDHEN and CDR2 is SYDVKM in the germline V gene. CDR3 length equals 17 residues. The CDR3 DNA follows: TGTGCCAGCAGTTTAGAGTTCGGGAGAGGGCTAAACTATGGCTACACCTTC. Translated: CASSLEFGRGLNYGYTF.

This rearrangement joins TRBV30 to TRBJ2-3; 7 bases fit TRBD2. The V gene's germline CDR1 is GTSNPN and CDR2 SVGIG (reference sequence). The CDR3 totals 14 residues. Trimming at V came to 3 bases and at J to 6 bases, leaving 9 bases not matched to a gene. CDR3 DNA: TGTGCCTGGAGGGCAGCGGGGTCTCGGGATACGCAGTATTTT. It encodes CAWRAAGSRDTQYF.

CDR3 bases: TGCGCCAGCAGCTCGACAGGGAGCACAGATACGCAGTATTTT. It encodes CASSSTGSTDTQYF. The rearrangement links TRBV5-1 to TRBJ2-3; 7 bases are a match to TRBD1. The V gene end was trimmed by 3 bases and the J gene end by 0 bases; junction bases not matched to a gene: 1. Germline-derived CDR1 and CDR2 are SGHRS and YFSETQ. The CDR3 sequence is 14 residues long.

CDR3 in DNA: TGTGCCAGCAGGGGGGTGGTCGGGACAGCAAGGAATCAGCCCCAGCATTTT. This encodes CASRGVVGTARNQPQHF. The genes are TRBV28 and TRBJ1-5; 7 nucleotides line up with TRBD1. Trimming cost V 6 bases and J 4 bases; bases outside gene matches: 15. This CDR3 spans 17 amino acids. Germline V lookup: CDR1 MDHEN, CDR2 SYDVKM.

This clone has a single count. V gene TRBV5-5 combines with J gene TRBJ2-7; D remains unclear. Germline V gene sequence: CDR1 SGHKS, CDR2 YYEKEE (reference sequence). V dropped 4 bases and J dropped 0 bases, with 14 bases sitting between them. The CDR3 has 15 residues. The CDR3 protein is CASSGVNFYSYEQYF. The CDR3 nucleotides read TGTGCCAGCAGCGGAGTAAACTTTTACTCCTACGAGCAGTACTTC.

V and J are TRBV5-4 and TRBJ2-6; D gene unclear. V lost 5 bases to trimming and J lost 2 bases, with 11 bases between them. Germline V gene sequence: CDR1 SGHNT, CDR2 YYREEE (reference sequence). This CDR3 is built from 15 residues. The CDR3 spells CASSFHIPGANVLTF. CDR3 DNA sequence: TGTGCCAGCAGTTTTCACATCCCTGGGGCCAACGTCCTGACTTTC. Full variable domain (remainder filled in from reference TRBV5-4 and TRBJ2-6): ETGVTQSPTHLIKTRGQQVTLRCSSQSGHNTVSWYQQALGQGPQFIFQYYREEENGRGNFPPRFSGLQFPNYSSELNVNALELDDSALYLCASSFHIPGANVLTFGAGSRLTVL.

Comments on this clone: The identical CDR3 is also encoded by other nucleotide sequences in the sample. The chain joins TRBV28 to TRBJ2-3; 9 bases agree with TRBD2. Germline-derived CDR1 and CDR2 are MDHEN and SYDVKM. The CDR3 runs 14 residues. After removal of 2 bases from V and 3 bases from J, the junction contained 0 bases not matched to a gene. CDR3 nucleotides: TGTGCCAGCAGTTTAGCGGGGGGGACAGATACGCAGTATTTT. Translation gives CASSLAGGTDTQYF.

The J gene is TRBJ1-1, the V gene TRBV19; 9 nucleotides match TRBD1. Germline CDR1 is LNHDA and CDR2 is SQIVND (reference sequence). Unmatched junction bases numbered 8, after V lost 4 bases and J lost 5 bases. This CDR3 has 15 amino acids. The CDR3 loop is CASSNPYRGRTEAFF. CDR3 nucleotide sequence: TGTGCCAGTAGTAACCCTTACAGGGGGCGAACTGAAGCTTTCTTT.

This chain links TRBV18 with TRBJ1-2, with D possibly TRBD1 on 5 matching bases. The germline V and J ends were trimmed by 2 bases and 0 bases, with 7 bases remaining between them. The CDR3 extends over 14 amino acids. Germline CDR1 reads KGHSH; CDR2 reads LQKENI. The CDR3 sequence is CASSPTGANYGYTF. CDR3 DNA sequence: TGTGCCAGCTCACCAACAGGAGCTAACTATGGCTACACCTTC.

This clone has just a few counts. This chain joins TRBV7-8 and TRBJ1-1, with a weak D call TRBD1 (5 bases). The ends were cut back, 3 bases at V and 2 bases at J, with 16 bases in the middle. The germline V gene encodes CDR1 SGHVS and CDR2 FQNEAQ. This CDR3 has 16 amino acids. The CDR3 loop is CASSFSAFRDNTEAFF. Written as DNA, the CDR3 is TGTGCCAGCAGCTTCAGTGCGTTCAGGGATAACACTGAAGCTTTCTTT.

The chain joins TRBV5-1 to TRBJ2-1; a possible D gene is TRBD1 (5 bases). Germline V CDR1 and CDR2: SGHRS, YFSETQ. CDR3 length equals 14 residues. Trimming left V 6 bases short and J 6 bases short, with 16 bases between. The CDR3 here is CASTNPQGGNEQFF. In nucleotides, the CDR3 is TGCGCCAGCACCAACCCCCAGGGTGGCAATGAGCAGTTCTTC.

CDR3 amino acids: CASSLAGQGYDQPQHF. CDR3 nucleotide sequence: TGTGCCAGCAGCTTGGCGGGACAGGGGTACGATCAGCCCCAGCATTTT. This sequence joins TRBV5-6 and TRBJ1-5, with 10 bases fitting TRBD1. The V segment lost 0 bases and the J segment 5 bases; nucleotides outside the gene matches: 5. This CDR3 spans 16 amino acids. CDR1 and CDR2 from the germline V gene are SGHDT and YYEEEE.

The V call is TRBV28, the J call TRBJ1-1, with D unclear. There are 13 residues in the CDR3. CDR1 is MDHEN, CDR2 SYDVKM, per germline. Trimming removed 2 bases from V and 1 base from J, with 5 bases in between. The DNA of the CDR3 is TGTGCCAGCAGTTTACCGGGGAACACTGAAGCTTTCTTT. Its protein is CASSLPGNTEAFF.

The V gene is TRBV18, the J gene TRBJ2-2; a possible D gene is TRBD1 (5 bases). Trimming removed 1 base from V and 5 bases from J, with 17 bases in between. Germline V gene sequence: CDR1 KGHSH, CDR2 LQKENI. This CDR3 spans 17 amino acids. The CDR3 DNA reads as TGTGCCAGCTCACCACGGCTCGGTCAGGGTACGACCGGGGAGCTGTTTTTT. This codes for CASSPRLGQGTTGELFF.

This chain connects TRBV9 to TRBJ1-5, with D uncertain. The CDR3 runs 15 residues. Trimming cost V 2 bases and J 0 bases, with 9 bases left between them. Germline loops: CDR1 SGDLS, CDR2 YYNGEE. The CDR3 DNA is TGTGCCAGCAGCGTTGGAGAGTATAGCAATCAGCCCCAGCATTTT. It is translated as CASSVGEYSNQPQHF.

The V and J genes are TRBV5-1 and TRBJ2-3; 7 nucleotides align to TRBD1. CDR1 SGHRS and CDR2 YFSETQ come from the germline V gene. This CDR3 contains 14 residues. The V and J ends lost 5 bases and 2 bases, in that order; junction bases with no gene match: 5. The CDR3 DNA reads as TGCGCCAGCAGTTCCGGACAGGCCACAGATACGCAGTATTTT. Protein product: CASSSGQATDTQYF.

The genes are TRBV7-6 and TRBJ1-1, with 9 positions matching TRBD1. This CDR3 is 14 amino acids long. The germline V gene encodes CDR1 SGHVS and CDR2 FNYEAQ. V dropped 1 base and J dropped 10; count of bases not matched to a gene: 7. CDR3 DNA sequence: TGTGCCAGCAGCTTAGAAGCCGGACAGGGGATAGCTTTCTTT. Its protein product is CASSLEAGQGIAFF.

The rearrangement uses TRBV6-5 and TRBJ2-1; 10 bases fit TRBD1. The CDR3 runs 16 residues. Germline CDR1 and CDR2: MNHEY and SVGAGI. Trimming at V came to 2 bases and at J to 3 bases, leaving 4 bases not matched to a gene. The CDR3 reads CASSYPGTGDYNEQFF. CDR3 coding DNA: TGTGCCAGCAGTTACCCCGGGACAGGGGACTACAATGAGCAGTTCTTC.

The rearrangement links TRBV7-2 to TRBJ2-5; possible D gene TRBD2, 7 bases. The germline V gene has CDR1 SGHTA and CDR2 FQGNSA. CDR3 length: 14 amino acids. Trimming took off 6 bases at V and 6 bases at J, with 17 bases between the two ends. CDR3 region: CASSGGAAKKTQYF. DNA for the CDR3: TGTGCCAGCAGTGGGGGGGCCGCGAAAAAGACCCAGTACTTC.

The chain combines TRBV30 with TRBJ2-5; 7 bases are shared with TRBD2. J gave up 5 bases and V 3 bases, and 6 bases lay outside the gene matches. CDR1 is GTSNPN and CDR2 is SVGIG in the germline V gene (reference sequence). The CDR3 runs 13 residues. Written as DNA, the CDR3 is TGTGCCTGGAGCCGGGGGGTTACGGAGACCCAGTACTTC. Protein product: CAWSRGVTETQYF.